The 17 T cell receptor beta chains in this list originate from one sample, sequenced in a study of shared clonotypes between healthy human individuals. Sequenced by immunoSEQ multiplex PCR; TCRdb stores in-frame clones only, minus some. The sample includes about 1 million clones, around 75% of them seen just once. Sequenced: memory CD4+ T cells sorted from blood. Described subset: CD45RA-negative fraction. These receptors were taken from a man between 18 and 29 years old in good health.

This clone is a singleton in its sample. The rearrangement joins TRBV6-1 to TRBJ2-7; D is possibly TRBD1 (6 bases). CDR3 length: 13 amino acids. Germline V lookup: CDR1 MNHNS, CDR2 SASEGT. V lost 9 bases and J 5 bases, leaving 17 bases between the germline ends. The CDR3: CASSSSQGNEQYF. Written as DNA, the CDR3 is TGTGCCAGTTCGTCTTCACAGGGCAACGAGCAGTACTTC.

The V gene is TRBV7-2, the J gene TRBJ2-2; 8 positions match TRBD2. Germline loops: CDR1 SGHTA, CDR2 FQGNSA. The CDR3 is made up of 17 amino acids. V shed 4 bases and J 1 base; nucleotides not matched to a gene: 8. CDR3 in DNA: TGTGCCAGCAGCTCGACGCGAGCGGGGGTGAACACCGGGGAGCTGTTTTTT. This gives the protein CASSSTRAGVNTGELFF. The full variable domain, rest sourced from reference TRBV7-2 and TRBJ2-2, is GAGVSQSPSNKVTEKGKDVELRCDPISGHTALYWYRQSLGQGLEFLIYFQGNSAPDKSGLPSDRFSAERTGGSVSTLTIQRTQQEDSAVYLCASSSTRAGVNTGELFFGEGSRLTVL.

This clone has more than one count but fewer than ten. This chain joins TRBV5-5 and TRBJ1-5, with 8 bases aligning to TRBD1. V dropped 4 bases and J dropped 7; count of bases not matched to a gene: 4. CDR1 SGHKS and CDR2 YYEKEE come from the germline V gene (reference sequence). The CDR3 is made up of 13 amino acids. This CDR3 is CASSPGQGQPQHF. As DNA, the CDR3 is TGTGCCAGCAGCCCAGGACAGGGCCAGCCCCAGCATTTT.

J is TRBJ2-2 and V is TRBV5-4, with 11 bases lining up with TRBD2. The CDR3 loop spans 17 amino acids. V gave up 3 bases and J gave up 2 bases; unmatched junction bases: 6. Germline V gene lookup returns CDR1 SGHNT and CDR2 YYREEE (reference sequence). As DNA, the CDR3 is TGTGCCAGCAGCTGGGGCCTAGCGGGGGGAAACACCGGGGAGCTGTTTTTT. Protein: CASSWGLAGGNTGELFF.

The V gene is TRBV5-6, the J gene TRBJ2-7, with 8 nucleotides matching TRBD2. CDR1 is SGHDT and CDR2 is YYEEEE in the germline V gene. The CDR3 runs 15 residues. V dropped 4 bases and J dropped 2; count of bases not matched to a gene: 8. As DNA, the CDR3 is TGTGCCAGCAGCCGTCGGGGGGGGGCCCCCTACGAGCAGTACTTC. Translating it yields CASSRRGGAPYEQYF.

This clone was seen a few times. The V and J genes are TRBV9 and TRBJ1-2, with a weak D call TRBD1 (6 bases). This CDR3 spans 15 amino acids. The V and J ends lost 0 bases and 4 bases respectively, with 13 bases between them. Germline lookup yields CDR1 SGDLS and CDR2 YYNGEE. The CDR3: CASSVEAGGAYGYTF. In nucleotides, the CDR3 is TGTGCCAGCAGCGTAGAGGCCGGGGGCGCCTATGGCTACACCTTC.

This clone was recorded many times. DNA for the CDR3: TGTGCCAGCAGCGTAGGAAGGGACAGTGACCAGCAGTACTTC. Translating it yields CASSVGRDSDQQYF. This chain links TRBV9 with TRBJ2-7, with 7 bases fitting TRBD1. There are 14 residues in the CDR3. Germline values: CDR1 SGDLS, CDR2 YYNGEE. The junction had 8 bases not matched to a gene; V was cut back by 0 bases and J by 8 bases. The entire variable domain, with the rest obtained from reference TRBV9 and TRBJ2-7, is as follows: DSGVTQTPKHLITATGQRVTLRCSPRSGDLSVYWYQQSLDQGLQFLIQYYNGEERAKGNILERFSAQQFPDLHSELNLSSLELGDSALYFCASSVGRDSDQQYFGPGTRLTVT.

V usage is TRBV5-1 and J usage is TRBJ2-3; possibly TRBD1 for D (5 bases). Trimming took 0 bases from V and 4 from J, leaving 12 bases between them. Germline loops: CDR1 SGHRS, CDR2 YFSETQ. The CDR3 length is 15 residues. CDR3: CASSLAQGSADTQYF. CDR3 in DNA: TGCGCCAGCAGCTTGGCGCAGGGTTCCGCAGATACGCAGTATTTT.

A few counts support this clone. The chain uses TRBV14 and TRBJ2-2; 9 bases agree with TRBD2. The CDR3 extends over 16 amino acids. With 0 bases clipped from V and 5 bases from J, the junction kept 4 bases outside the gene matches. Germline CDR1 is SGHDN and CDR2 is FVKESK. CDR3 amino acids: CASSQETSGGTGELFF. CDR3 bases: TGTGCCAGCAGCCAAGAGACTAGCGGTGGGACCGGGGAGCTGTTTTTT.

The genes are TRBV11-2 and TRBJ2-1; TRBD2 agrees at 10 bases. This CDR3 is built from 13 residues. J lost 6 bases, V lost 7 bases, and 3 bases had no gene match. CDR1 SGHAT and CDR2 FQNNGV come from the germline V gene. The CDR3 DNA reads TGTGCCAGCATCAGGACTAGCGGCAATGAGCAGTTCTTC. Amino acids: CASIRTSGNEQFF.

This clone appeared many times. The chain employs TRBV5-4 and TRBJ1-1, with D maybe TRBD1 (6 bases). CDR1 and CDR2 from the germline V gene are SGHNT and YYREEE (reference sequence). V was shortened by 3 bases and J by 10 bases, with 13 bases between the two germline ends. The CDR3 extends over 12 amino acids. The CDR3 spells CASSSQGSGAFF. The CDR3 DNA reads TGTGCCAGCAGCTCCCAGGGGTCGGGAGCTTTCTTT. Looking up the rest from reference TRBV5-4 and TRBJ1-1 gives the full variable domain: ETGVTQSPTHLIKTRGQQVTLRCSSQSGHNTVSWYQQALGQGPQFIFQYYREEENGRGNFPPRFSGLQFPNYSSELNVNALELDDSALYLCASSSQGSGAFFGQGTRLTVV.

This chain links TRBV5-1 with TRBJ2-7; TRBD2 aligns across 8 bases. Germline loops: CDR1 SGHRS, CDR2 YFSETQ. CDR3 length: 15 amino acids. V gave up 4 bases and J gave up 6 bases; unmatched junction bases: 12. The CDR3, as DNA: TGCGCCAGCAGCGCCAGTAGCGGGGCGGGGTTCGAGCAGTACTTC. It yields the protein CASSASSGAGFEQYF.

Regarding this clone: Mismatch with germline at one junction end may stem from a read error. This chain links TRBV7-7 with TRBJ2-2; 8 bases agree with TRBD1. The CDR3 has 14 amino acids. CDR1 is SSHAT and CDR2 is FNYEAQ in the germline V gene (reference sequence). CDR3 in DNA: TGTGCTAGCAGCAAAGACAGGGGCACCGGGGAGCTGTTTTTT. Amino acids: CASSKDRGTGELFF.

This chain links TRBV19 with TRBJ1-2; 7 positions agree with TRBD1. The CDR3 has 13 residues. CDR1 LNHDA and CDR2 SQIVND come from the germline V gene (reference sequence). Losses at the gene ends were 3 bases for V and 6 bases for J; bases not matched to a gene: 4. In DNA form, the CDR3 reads TGTGCCAGTAGTATGGGACAGAGAGATGGCTACACCTTC. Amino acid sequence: CASSMGQRDGYTF. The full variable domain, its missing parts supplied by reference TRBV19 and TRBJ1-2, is DGGITQSPKYLFRKEGQNVTLSCEQNLNHDAMYWYRQDPGQGLRLIYYSQIVNDFQKGDIAEGYSVSREKKESFPLTVTSAQKNPTAFYLCASSMGQRDGYTFGSGTRLTVV.

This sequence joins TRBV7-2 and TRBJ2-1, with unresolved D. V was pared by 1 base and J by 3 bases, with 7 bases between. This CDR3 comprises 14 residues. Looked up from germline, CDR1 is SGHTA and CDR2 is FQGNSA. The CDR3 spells CASSLESIYNEQFF. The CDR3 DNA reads TGTGCCAGCAGCTTAGAGTCGATCTACAATGAGCAGTTCTTC.

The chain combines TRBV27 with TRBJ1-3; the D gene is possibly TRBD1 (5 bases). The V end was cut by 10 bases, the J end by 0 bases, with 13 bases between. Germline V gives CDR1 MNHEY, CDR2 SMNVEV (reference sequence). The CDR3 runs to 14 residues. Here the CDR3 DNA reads TGTGCCACCCGACAGTTCAGCTCTGGAAACACCATATATTTT. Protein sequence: CATRQFSSGNTIYF.

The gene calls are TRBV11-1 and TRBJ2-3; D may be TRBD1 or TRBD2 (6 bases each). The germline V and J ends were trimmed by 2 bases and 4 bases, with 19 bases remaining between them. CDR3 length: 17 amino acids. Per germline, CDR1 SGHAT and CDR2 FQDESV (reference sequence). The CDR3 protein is CASSLWGAPSLPDTQYF. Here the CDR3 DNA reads TGTGCCAGCAGCTTATGGGGGGCACCTTCCCTACCAGATACGCAGTATTTT.